The source of this T cell receptor beta chain is a study of vaccination effects on CD4 cells after COVID-19. Pools of viral peptides were used by the ViraFEST assay to expand antigen-specific CD4+ T cells ahead of sequencing. Cells that had been cultured for roughly 9 days were the source of isolated CD4+ T cells. Vaccinees lacked prior SARS-CoV-2 infection and tested negative for nucleocapsid antibodies. Assay: immunoSEQ multiplex PCR; the TCRdb copy retains only in-frame clones and omits some. The sample has tens of thousands of clones, about 75% seen once; the top ten hold roughly 21%. Germline V gives CDR1 ENHRY, CDR2 SYGVKD. V was trimmed by 7 bases and J by 3 bases, leaving 7 bases between them. This CDR3 has 13 residues. Concerning this clone: Its specificity is not known.

This material consisted of CD4+ T cells from PBMCs cultured with HCoV-NL63 spike peptides, taken before COVID-19 vaccination. The rearrangement joins TRBV10-3 to TRBJ1-6; TRBD1 might be the D (6 bases). This receptor was taken from a human donor who received a COVID-19 vaccine. The CDR3 DNA reads TGTGCCATCAAGGACAGCTATAATTCACCCCTCCACTTT. Protein: CAIKDSYNSPLHF.